This T cell receptor beta chain was retrieved from a study of cytomegalovirus exposure and HLA in healthy donors. Primers: 60 Vbeta forward and 13 Jbeta reverse. This table comes from immunoSEQ multiplex PCR, and its TCRdb copy is limited to in-frame clones, with some not included. Of 150,000 to 200,000 clones in the sample, roughly 72% were seen once. As to this clone: Other DNA sequences of this sample code for an identical CDR3.

The ends were cut back, 4 bases at V and 3 bases at J, with 4 bases in the middle. The CDR3 covers 11 residues. Germline CDR1 reads SEHNR; CDR2 reads FQNEAQ (reference sequence). This clonotype was sampled from a middle-aged man in good health and CMV-seropositive. The sequenced sample consisted of PBMCs. The rearrangement links TRBV7-9 to TRBJ2-7, with unresolved D. Written as DNA, the CDR3 is TGTGCCAGCAGCTCGTACTACGAGCAGTACTTC. As protein: CASSSYYEQYF.